The 30 T cell receptor beta chains in this list originate from one sample, sequenced in a study of OX40 agonist ivuxolimab in advanced cancers. Some clones are missing from TCRdb's copy, which holds only in-frame ones; the method was immunoSEQ multiplex PCR. The data show some 96,000 clones, about 88% seen once. The source was CD4+ or CD8+ T cells sorted from blood, collected in a trial of the OX40 agonist ivuxolimab. These receptors originate from an adult with an advanced solid tumor such as melanoma, head and neck, liver or kidney cancer.

The gene calls are TRBV5-8 and TRBJ1-4, with D possibly TRBD1 on 5 matching bases. The V end lost 0 bases, the J end lost 0 bases, and 18 bases lay between the germline ends. The germline gives CDR1 SGHTS, CDR2 YDEGEE. The CDR3 is made up of 19 amino acids. CDR3 sequence reads: CASSLVGAGIVATNEKLFF. In nucleotides, the CDR3 is TGTGCCAGCAGCTTGGTAGGGGCAGGGATCGTCGCAACTAATGAAAAACTGTTTTTT.

The gene calls are TRBV4-1 and TRBJ1-2, with 9 bases lining up with TRBD1. V lost 4 bases, J lost 3 bases, and 3 bases stayed unmatched. The germline V gene encodes CDR1 MGHRA and CDR2 YSYEKL. The CDR3 sequence is 14 residues long. This CDR3 is CASSLGDRDYGYTF. The CDR3 DNA sequence: TGCGCCAGCAGCCTAGGGGACAGGGACTATGGCTACACCTTC.

V and J are TRBV28 and TRBJ1-6, with TRBD1 as a possible D gene (6 bases). V gave up 2 bases and J gave up 7 bases, with 12 bases separating them. This CDR3 contains 15 residues. The germline gives CDR1 MDHEN, CDR2 SYDVKM. The CDR3 region has the DNA TGTGCCAGCAGTTTACTTTTCGGGGGCAATTCACCCCTCCACTTT. Translated, it gives CASSLLFGGNSPLHF. Using reference TRBV28 and TRBJ1-6 for the parts outside the CDR3, the full variable domain is DVKVTQSSRYLVKRTGEKVFLECVQDMDHENMFWYRQDPGLGLRLIYFSYDVKMKEKGDIPEGYSVSREKKERFSLILESASTNQTSMYLCASSLLFGGNSPLHFGNGTRLTVT.

This chain joins TRBV5-1 and TRBJ2-2; tentatively, D is TRBD1 or TRBD2 (5 bases each). Germline CDR1 is SGHRS and CDR2 is YFSETQ. V lost 2 bases and J lost 5, with 16 bases in between. CDR3 length: 16 amino acids. In DNA, the CDR3 is TGCGCCAGCAGCTTACGCTCTGGGACCGCGACCGGGGAGCTGTTTTTT. It is translated as CASSLRSGTATGELFF.

The CDR3 loop is CASSRRQGEVQGSTEAFF. The CDR3 DNA reads TGTGCCAGCAGCCGAAGGCAGGGGGAAGTGCAGGGGAGTACTGAAGCTTTCTTT. The genes are TRBV4-2 and TRBJ1-1; 7 bases map to TRBD1. This CDR3 is built from 18 residues. Germline values: CDR1 LGHNA, CDR2 YNFKEQ. V gave up 4 bases and J gave up 5 bases; unmatched junction bases: 19.

This sequence joins TRBV7-8 and TRBJ2-1; TRBD2 matches 10 bases. This CDR3 has 16 amino acids. With 1 base clipped from V and 10 bases from J, the junction kept 10 bases outside the gene matches. Germline values: CDR1 SGHVS, CDR2 FQNEAQ. The CDR3 DNA is TGTGCCAGCAGCTTAGGGGGTAGCGGGAGGTTCGGAGAGCAGTTCTTC. Protein product: CASSLGGSGRFGEQFF.

The chain combines TRBV5-6 with TRBJ2-3, with 11 bases fitting TRBD1. Losses at the gene ends were 4 bases for V and 2 bases for J; bases not matched to a gene: 6. Germline values: CDR1 SGHDT, CDR2 YYEEEE. This CDR3 spans 16 amino acids. CDR3 amino acids: CASSLRTGGITDTQYF. Here the CDR3 DNA reads TGTGCCAGCAGCCTCCGGACAGGGGGCATCACAGATACGCAGTATTTT.

V and J are TRBV9 and TRBJ1-5, with D tentatively TRBD1 (6 bases). Germline-derived CDR1 and CDR2 are SGDLS and YYNGEE. The V and J ends lost 4 bases and 8 bases respectively, with 13 bases between them. The CDR3 has 13 amino acids. The DNA for the CDR3 is TGTGCCAGCAGCTCTGGGGGCCCGGAGCCCCAGCATTTT. Translating it yields CASSSGGPEPQHF. Filled out from reference TRBV9 and TRBJ1-5, the complete variable domain reads DSGVTQTPKHLITATGQRVTLRCSPRSGDLSVYWYQQSLDQGLQFLIQYYNGEERAKGNILERFSAQQFPDLHSELNLSSLELGDSALYFCASSSGGPEPQHFGDGTRLSIL.

This clone was counted once. The chain uses TRBV5-1 and TRBJ2-1, with 7 bases lining up with TRBD1. The CDR3 sequence is 15 residues long. CDR1 and CDR2 (germline): SGHRS, YFSETQ. Trimming removed 0 bases from V and 8 bases from J; junction bases left unmatched: 8. The CDR3 spells CASSLGLTGHHEQFF. CDR3 in DNA: TGCGCCAGCAGCTTGGGATTGACAGGGCACCATGAGCAGTTCTTC. Supplemented by reference TRBV5-1 and TRBJ2-1, the full variable domain reads KAGVTQTPRYLIKTRGQQVTLSCSPISGHRSVSWYQQTPGQGLQFLFEYFSETQRNKGNFPGRFSGRQFSNSRSEMNVSTLELGDSALYLCASSLGLTGHHEQFFGPGTRLTVL.

This rearrangement joins TRBV29-1 to TRBJ2-7; D is unclear. Germline lookup yields CDR1 SQVTM and CDR2 ANQGSEA. The CDR3 is 11 residues long. The CDR3 bases are TGCAGTGTGGCGCATTTCTACGAGCAGTACTTC. As protein: CSVAHFYEQYF.

The J gene is TRBJ2-2, the V gene TRBV27; D gene ambiguous. CDR3 size: 13 residues. Germline-derived CDR1 and CDR2 are MNHEY and SMNVEV (reference sequence). V dropped 3 bases and J dropped 8 bases, with 10 bases sitting between them. Written as DNA, the CDR3 is TGTGCCAGCAGTTTGGTCTTATCTGGGGAGCTGTTTTTT. Protein: CASSLVLSGELFF.

This chain joins TRBV27 and TRBJ2-2, with TRBD1 matching 7 bases. Germline V lookup: CDR1 MNHEY, CDR2 SMNVEV (reference sequence). The CDR3 runs 16 residues. The J segment lost 2 bases and the V segment lost 4 bases, leaving 7 bases of the junction unmatched. The CDR3: CASSSWTGTNTGELFF. The DNA of the CDR3 is TGTGCCAGCAGTTCTTGGACAGGAACTAACACCGGGGAGCTGTTTTTT.

This chain connects TRBV5-1 to TRBJ1-6, with D maybe TRBD1 (5 bases). CDR3 size: 14 residues. V lost 4 bases, J lost 8 bases, and 13 bases lay in between. Germline loops: CDR1 SGHRS, CDR2 YFSETQ. The CDR3 region has the DNA TGCGCCAGCAGCACCGGGACGGAGTATTCACCCCTCCACTTT. Encoded protein: CASSTGTEYSPLHF.

The chain uses TRBV10-3 and TRBJ1-3; no clear D gene. CDR1 is ENHRY and CDR2 is SYGVKD in the germline V gene. Trimming pared 10 bases from V and 0 bases from J, leaving 16 bases between. CDR3 size: 15 residues. The CDR3, as DNA: TGTGCCAGCACCCACTTTCAGAGCTCTGGAAACACCATATATTTT. Translation: CASTHFQSSGNTIYF.

The V and J genes are TRBV19 and TRBJ2-1, with D unresolved. CDR3 length: 15 residues. Germline V CDR1 and CDR2: LNHDA, SQIVND (reference sequence). Trimming removed 7 bases from V and 6 bases from J, with 19 bases in between. DNA of the CDR3: TGTGCCAGTACCCCGGGTGCGGTCTCAACCAATGAGCAGTTCTTC. Translation: CASTPGAVSTNEQFF.

The chain has TRBV28 and TRBJ2-7; TRBD2 matches 8 bases. The CDR3 is 12 residues long. The germline V gene has CDR1 MDHEN and CDR2 SYDVKM. J lost 5 bases, V lost 5 bases, and 2 bases had no gene match. Written as DNA, the CDR3 is TGTGCCAGCAGTGGGACTAGAAACGAGCAGTACTTC. Protein product: CASSGTRNEQYF.

A word on this clone: The sample carries other DNA sequences with the same CDR3. The chain links TRBV4-2 to TRBJ1-5; D is unresolved. CDR1 and CDR2 (germline): LGHNA, YNFKEQ. The CDR3 contains 13 residues. The V and J ends lost 1 base and 5 bases respectively, with 6 bases between them. The DNA for the CDR3 is TGTGCCAGCAGCCAAGGCAGAGATCAGCCCCAGCATTTT. It yields the protein CASSQGRDQPQHF.

V and J are TRBV7-9 and TRBJ1-2; D is perhaps TRBD1 (5 bases). Per the germline V gene, CDR1 is SEHNR and CDR2 is FQNEAQ (reference sequence). Trimming pared 5 bases from V and 5 bases from J, leaving 15 bases between. The CDR3 loop spans 14 amino acids. CDR3 loop: CASSPTTGVYGYTF. CDR3 bases: TGTGCCAGCAGCCCAACCACGGGGGTTTATGGCTACACCTTC.

V is TRBV28 and J is TRBJ2-7; 9 nucleotides line up with TRBD1. Trimming at V came to 2 bases and at J to 1 base, leaving 3 bases not matched to a gene. The CDR3 is 15 amino acids. The germline V gene encodes CDR1 MDHEN and CDR2 SYDVKM. The CDR3 here is CASSLRTGASYEQYF. CDR3 DNA: TGTGCCAGCAGTTTACGGACAGGGGCTTCCTACGAGCAGTACTTC.

The genes are TRBV6-1 and TRBJ1-2; D call uncertain. Per the germline V gene, CDR1 is MNHNS and CDR2 is SASEGT. The CDR3 is 12 amino acids. V lost 7 bases, J lost 4 bases, and 10 bases lay in between. The CDR3 protein is CASNTHLYGYTF. DNA for the CDR3: TGTGCCAGCAATACCCATCTCTATGGCTACACCTTC.

V usage is TRBV15 and J usage is TRBJ2-1; no clear D gene. V lost 0 bases, J lost 10 bases, and 13 bases lay in between. The length of the CDR3 is 14 residues. Germline values: CDR1 LNHNV, CDR2 YYDKDF (reference sequence). The CDR3 reads CATSRDSVAGEQFF. The DNA for the CDR3 is TGTGCCACCAGCAGAGATTCCGTTGCTGGAGAGCAGTTCTTC.

The genes are TRBV19 and TRBJ1-3; 8 bases are a match to TRBD1. Germline CDR1 LNHDA, CDR2 SQIVND (reference sequence). With V trimmed by 3 bases and J by 3 bases, 4 bases remained unmatched. This CDR3 is built from 15 residues. The chain's CDR3 is CASSIPGGIGNTIYF. The CDR3 region has the DNA TGTGCCAGTAGTATCCCAGGGGGCATTGGAAACACCATATATTTT.

The chain joins TRBV6-5 to TRBJ2-3; maybe TRBD2 (6 bases). The CDR3 covers 14 residues. Germline V gene sequence: CDR1 MNHEY, CDR2 SVGAGI. V was clipped by 5 bases and J by 0 bases, with 9 bases between them. The CDR3 DNA follows: TGTGCCAGCAGTCCCGGGACTAGCACAGATACGCAGTATTTT. This encodes CASSPGTSTDTQYF.

The chain has TRBV18 and TRBJ2-1, with D tentatively TRBD2 (6 bases). This CDR3 has 16 amino acids. Per germline, CDR1 KGHSH and CDR2 LQKENI. With 3 bases removed from V and 1 base from J, the gap between germline ends came to 13 bases. The CDR3 DNA sequence: TGTGCCAGCTCACCTTCGCGGGGTAGGTCCTACAATGAGCAGTTCTTC. Residues: CASSPSRGRSYNEQFF.

The V gene is TRBV27, the J gene TRBJ2-4; 10 positions agree with TRBD2. The CDR3 is 17 residues long. Germline loops: CDR1 MNHEY, CDR2 SMNVEV (reference sequence). Trimming removed 1 base from V and 3 bases from J; junction bases left unmatched: 6. The DNA for the CDR3 is TGTGCCAGCAGTTTATGGCTAGCGGGAGTTGGCAAAAACATTCAGTACTTC. It translates to CASSLWLAGVGKNIQYF.

This chain uses TRBV9 with TRBJ2-1; 8 bases are a match to TRBD2. Germline loops: CDR1 SGDLS, CDR2 YYNGEE. The CDR3 spans 11 residues. Unmatched junction bases numbered 2, after V lost 3 bases and J lost 12 bases. This CDR3 is CASSAGGRQFF. CDR3 bases: TGTGCCAGCAGCGCGGGAGGGCGGCAGTTCTTC.

V is TRBV10-2 and J is TRBJ1-1, with TRBD1 matching over 7 bases. Per germline, CDR1 WSHSY and CDR2 SAAADI. This CDR3 comprises 13 residues. Unmatched junction bases numbered 9, after V lost 7 bases and J lost 7 bases. DNA of the CDR3: TGCGCCAGCAAAAAACGGGACAGAGATGAAGCTTTCTTT. It yields the protein CASKKRDRDEAFF.

V and J are TRBV10-1 and TRBJ2-7; D call uncertain. The CDR3 has 12 amino acids. V dropped 3 bases and J dropped 1 base, with 4 bases sitting between them. Per germline, CDR1 WNHNN and CDR2 SYGVQD (reference sequence). CDR3 residues: CASSDGSYEQYF. In DNA, the CDR3 is TGCGCCAGCAGTGACGGATCCTACGAGCAGTACTTC.

This chain joins TRBV5-1 and TRBJ2-7; 8 positions match TRBD1. The CDR3 has 16 residues. Germline-derived CDR1 and CDR2 are SGHRS and YFSETQ. V gave up 4 bases and J gave up 2 bases; unmatched junction bases: 11. CDR3 protein: CASSPGQGFITYEQYF. The CDR3 region has the DNA TGCGCCAGCAGCCCAGGACAGGGTTTCATTACCTACGAGCAGTACTTC. Together with reference TRBV5-1 and TRBJ2-7, the CDR3 gives the full variable domain: KAGVTQTPRYLIKTRGQQVTLSCSPISGHRSVSWYQQTPGQGLQFLFEYFSETQRNKGNFPGRFSGRQFSNSRSEMNVSTLELGDSALYLCASSPGQGFITYEQYFGPGTRLTVT.

This chain links TRBV5-6 with TRBJ1-1; D remains ambiguous. The CDR3 totals 14 residues. Germline CDR1 and CDR2: SGHDT and YYEEEE. V was trimmed by 2 bases and J by 1 base, leaving 9 bases between them. The CDR3 DNA is TGTGCCAGCAGCTTCATCCGCGGGAACACTGAAGCTTTCTTT. Its translation is CASSFIRGNTEAFF.